What follows describes a single T cell receptor beta chain. Its target is not known. The sample comes from a study of blood T cells in healthy people across ages. The CDR3 runs to 15 residues. Trimming cost V 4 bases and J 2 bases; bases outside gene matches: 5. In germline, CDR1 is SGDLS, CDR2 YYNGEE. A J-beta primer mix and a sample-barcoded 5' primer were used in a second PCR of about 7 to 12 cycles. Each cDNA molecule carried a tag from a template-switch adaptor that contained 12 random nucleotides. TCRdb re-analysed the 5' RACE reads in MiXCR, keeping a single row per CDR3 protein. The sample includes about 1.6 million distinct CDR3 sequences, roughly 32% of them seen just once. Whole-study findings and limits: TCR beta diversity was tightly associated with the proportion of naive T cells. Age advanced and TCR beta diversity per million T cells fell, roughly linearly. What prevented conclusive comparison of naive and antigen-experienced cells was that PBMCs were unsorted.

This sequence originates from a woman aged 25 to 45 in good health. The sample consisted of blood. V usage is TRBV9 and J usage is TRBJ2-7; 11 bases map to TRBD2. The CDR3 loop reads CASSPELAGAYEQYF. The CDR3 coding sequence is TGTGCCAGCAGCCCAGAACTAGCGGGAGCCTACGAGCAGTACTTC.